This T cell receptor (beta chain) was documented in a study of T cell responses to AZD1222 COVID-19 vaccine. Assay used: immunoSEQ multiplex PCR; TCRdb lists only in-frame clones, some missing. Its table records over 120,000 clones. About this clone: Its antigen is not known.

Whole-study findings and limits: Only a handful of AZD1222 recipients tested seropositive at baseline.

Sequenced sample: peripheral blood. This TCR was sampled from an adult in good health.

This CDR3 is CASSQSPISNTEAFF. The CDR3 coding sequence is TGTGCCAGCAGCCAATCACCGATCTCGAACACTGAAGCTTTCTTT. The chain is built from TRBV7-6 and TRBJ1-1; unclear D gene. V lost 5 bases and J lost 1, with 14 bases in between. Germline V CDR1 and CDR2: SGHVS, FNYEAQ. This CDR3 is built from 15 residues.